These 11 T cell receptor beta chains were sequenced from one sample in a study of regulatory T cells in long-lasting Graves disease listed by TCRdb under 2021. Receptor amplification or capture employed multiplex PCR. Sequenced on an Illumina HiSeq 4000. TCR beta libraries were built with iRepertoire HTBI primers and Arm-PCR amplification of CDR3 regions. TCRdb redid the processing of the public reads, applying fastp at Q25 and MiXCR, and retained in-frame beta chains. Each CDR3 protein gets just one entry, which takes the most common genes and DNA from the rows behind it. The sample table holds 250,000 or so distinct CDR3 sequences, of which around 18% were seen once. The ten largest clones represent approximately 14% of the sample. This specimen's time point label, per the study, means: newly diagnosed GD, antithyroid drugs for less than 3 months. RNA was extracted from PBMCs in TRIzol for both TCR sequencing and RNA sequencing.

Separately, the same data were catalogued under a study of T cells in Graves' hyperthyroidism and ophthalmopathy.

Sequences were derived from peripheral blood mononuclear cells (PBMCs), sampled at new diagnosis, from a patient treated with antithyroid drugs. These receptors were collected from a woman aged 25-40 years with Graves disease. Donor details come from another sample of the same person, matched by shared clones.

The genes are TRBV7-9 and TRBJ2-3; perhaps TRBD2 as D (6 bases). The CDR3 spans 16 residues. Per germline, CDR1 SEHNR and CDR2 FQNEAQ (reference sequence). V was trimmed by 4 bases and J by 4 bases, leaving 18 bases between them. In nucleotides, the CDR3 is TGTGCCAGCAGCTCTGCCGACCTGGGGGGTCCAGATACGCAGTATTTT. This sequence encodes CASSSADLGGPDTQYF.

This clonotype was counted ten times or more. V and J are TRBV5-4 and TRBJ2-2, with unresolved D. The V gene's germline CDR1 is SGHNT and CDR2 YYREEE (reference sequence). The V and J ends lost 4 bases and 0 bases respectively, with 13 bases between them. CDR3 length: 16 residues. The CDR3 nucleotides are TGTGCCAGCAGCCACAATGGCGGTTCGAACACCGGGGAGCTGTTTTTT. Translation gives CASSHNGGSNTGELFF.

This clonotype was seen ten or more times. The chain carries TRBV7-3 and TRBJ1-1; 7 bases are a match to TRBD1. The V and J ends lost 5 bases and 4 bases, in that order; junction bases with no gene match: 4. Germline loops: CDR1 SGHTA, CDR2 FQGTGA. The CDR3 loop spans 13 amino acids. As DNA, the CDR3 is TGTGCCAGCAGCCAGGGGGTGGCCACTGAAGCTTTCTTT. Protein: CASSQGVATEAFF. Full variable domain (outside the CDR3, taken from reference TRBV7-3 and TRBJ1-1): GAGVSQTPSNKVTEKGKYVELRCDPISGHTALYWYRQSLGQGPEFLIYFQGTGAADDSGLPNDRFFAVRPEGSVSTLKIQRTERGDSAVYLCASSQGVATEAFFGQGTRLTVV.

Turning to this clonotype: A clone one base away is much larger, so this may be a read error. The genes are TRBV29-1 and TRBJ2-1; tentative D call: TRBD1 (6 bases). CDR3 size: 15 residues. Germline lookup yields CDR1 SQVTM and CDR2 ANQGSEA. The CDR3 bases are TGCAGCGTCCCCTGGACAGACAGCTCCTGCAATGAGCAGTTCTTC. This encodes CSVPWTDSSCNEQFF.

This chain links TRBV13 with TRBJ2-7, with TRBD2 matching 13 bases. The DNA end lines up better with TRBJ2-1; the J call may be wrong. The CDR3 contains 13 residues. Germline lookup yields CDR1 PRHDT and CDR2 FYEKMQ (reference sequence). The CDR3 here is CASSSLAGGPQFF. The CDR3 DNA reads TGTGCCAGCAGCTCACTAGCGGGGGGGCCGCAGTTCTTC.

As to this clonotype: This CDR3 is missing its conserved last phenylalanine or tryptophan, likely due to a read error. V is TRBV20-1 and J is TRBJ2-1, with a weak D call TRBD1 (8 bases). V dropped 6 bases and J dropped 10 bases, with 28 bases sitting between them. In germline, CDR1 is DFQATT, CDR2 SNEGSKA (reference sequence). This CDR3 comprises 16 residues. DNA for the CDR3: TGCAGTGCCTCTAAAGGACAGGGAGGGAGCTCCTACGAGCAGTTCATC. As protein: CSASKGQGGSSYEQFI.

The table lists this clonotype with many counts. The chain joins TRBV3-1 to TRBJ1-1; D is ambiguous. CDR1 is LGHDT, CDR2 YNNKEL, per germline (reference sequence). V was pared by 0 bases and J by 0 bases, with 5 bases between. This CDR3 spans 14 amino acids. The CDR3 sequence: CASSQDGVNTEAFF. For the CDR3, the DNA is TGTGCCAGCAGCCAAGATGGCGTGAACACTGAAGCTTTCTTT.

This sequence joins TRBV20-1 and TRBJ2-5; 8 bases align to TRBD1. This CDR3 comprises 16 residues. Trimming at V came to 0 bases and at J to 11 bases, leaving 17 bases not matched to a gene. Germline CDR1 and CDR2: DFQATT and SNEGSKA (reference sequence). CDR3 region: CSARDPGRQGLSEQYF. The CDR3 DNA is TGCAGTGCTAGAGATCCGGGAAGACAGGGGCTCAGTGAGCAGTACTTC.

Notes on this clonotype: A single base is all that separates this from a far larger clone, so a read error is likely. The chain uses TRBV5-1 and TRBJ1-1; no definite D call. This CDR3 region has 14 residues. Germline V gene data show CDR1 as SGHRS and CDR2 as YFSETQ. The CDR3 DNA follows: TGTGCCAGCAGCGCAATCGCAATGAACACTGGAGCTTTCTTT. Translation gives CASSAIAMNTGAFF.

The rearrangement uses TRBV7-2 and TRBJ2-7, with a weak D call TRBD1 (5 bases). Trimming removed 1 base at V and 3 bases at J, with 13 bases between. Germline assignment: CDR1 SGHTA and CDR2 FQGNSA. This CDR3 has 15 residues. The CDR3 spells CASSLGLTQGYEQYF. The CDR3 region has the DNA TGTGCCAGCAGCTTAGGGCTTACCCAGGGCTACGAGCAGTACTTC.

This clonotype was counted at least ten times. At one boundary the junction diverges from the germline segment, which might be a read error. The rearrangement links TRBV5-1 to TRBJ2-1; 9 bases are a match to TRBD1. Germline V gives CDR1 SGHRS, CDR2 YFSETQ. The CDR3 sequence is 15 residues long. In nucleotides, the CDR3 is TGTGCCAGCAGCCAACCGGGACAGGGATACAATGAGCAGTTCTTC. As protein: CASSQPGQGYNEQFF.